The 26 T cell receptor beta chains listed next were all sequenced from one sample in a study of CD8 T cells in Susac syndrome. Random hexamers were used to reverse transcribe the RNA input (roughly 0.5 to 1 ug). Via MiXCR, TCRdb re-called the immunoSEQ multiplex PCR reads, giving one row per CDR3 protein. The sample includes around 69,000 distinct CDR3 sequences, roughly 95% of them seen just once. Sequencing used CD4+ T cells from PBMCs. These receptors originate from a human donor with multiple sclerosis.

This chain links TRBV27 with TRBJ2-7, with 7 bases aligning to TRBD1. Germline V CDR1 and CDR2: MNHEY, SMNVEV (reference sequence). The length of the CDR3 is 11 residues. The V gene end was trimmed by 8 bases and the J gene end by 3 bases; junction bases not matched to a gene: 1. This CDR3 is CASGDSYEQYF. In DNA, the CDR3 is TGTGCCAGCGGGGACAGCTACGAGCAGTACTTC.

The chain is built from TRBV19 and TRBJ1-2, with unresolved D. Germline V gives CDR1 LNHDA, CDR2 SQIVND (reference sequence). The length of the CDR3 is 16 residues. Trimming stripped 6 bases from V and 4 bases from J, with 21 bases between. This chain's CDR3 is CASSEIPSLGPYGYTF. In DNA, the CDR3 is TGTGCCAGTAGCGAGATTCCCTCGCTCGGGCCCTATGGCTACACCTTC.

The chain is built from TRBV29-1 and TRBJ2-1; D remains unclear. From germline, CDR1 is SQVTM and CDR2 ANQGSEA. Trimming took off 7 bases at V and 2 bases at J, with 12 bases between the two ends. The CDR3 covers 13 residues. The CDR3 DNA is TGCAGCGGCGGAAGGCCAACCTACAATGAGCAGTTCTTC. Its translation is CSGGRPTYNEQFF.

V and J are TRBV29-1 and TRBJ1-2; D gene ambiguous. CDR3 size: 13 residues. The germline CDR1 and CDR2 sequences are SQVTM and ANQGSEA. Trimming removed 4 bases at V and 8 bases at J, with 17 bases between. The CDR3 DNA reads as TGCAGCGTTGGTCTTGGCGCTCTCGAGGGCTACACCTTC. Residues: CSVGLGALEGYTF.

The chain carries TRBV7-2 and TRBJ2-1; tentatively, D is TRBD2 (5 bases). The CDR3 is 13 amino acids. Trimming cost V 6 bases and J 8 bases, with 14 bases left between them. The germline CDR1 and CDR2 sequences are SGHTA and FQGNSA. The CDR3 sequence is CASSQNRGYEQFF. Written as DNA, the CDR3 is TGTGCCAGCAGTCAAAATCGGGGTTATGAGCAGTTCTTC.

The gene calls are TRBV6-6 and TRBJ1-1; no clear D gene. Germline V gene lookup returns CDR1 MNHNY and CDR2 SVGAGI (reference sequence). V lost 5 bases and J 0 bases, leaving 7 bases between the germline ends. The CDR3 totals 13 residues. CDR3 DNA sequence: TGTGCCAGCAGTGCAGATATGAACACTGAAGCTTTCTTT. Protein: CASSADMNTEAFF.

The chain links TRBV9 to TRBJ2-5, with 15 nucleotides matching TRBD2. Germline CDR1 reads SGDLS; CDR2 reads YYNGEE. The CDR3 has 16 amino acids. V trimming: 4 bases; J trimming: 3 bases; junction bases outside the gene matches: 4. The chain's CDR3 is CASSPGLAGGEETQYF. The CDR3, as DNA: TGTGCCAGCAGCCCCGGACTAGCGGGGGGGGAAGAGACCCAGTACTTC. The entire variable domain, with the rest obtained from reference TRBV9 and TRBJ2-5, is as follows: DSGVTQTPKHLITATGQRVTLRCSPRSGDLSVYWYQQSLDQGLQFLIQYYNGEERAKGNILERFSAQQFPDLHSELNLSSLELGDSALYFCASSPGLAGGEETQYFGPGTRLLVL.

The CDR3 here is CSAPSGRGYNEQFF. CDR3 sequence (DNA): TGCAGTGCTCCCTCCGGAAGGGGGTACAATGAGCAGTTCTTC. The genes are TRBV20-1 and TRBJ2-1; D may be TRBD1 (6 bases). V lost 5 bases to trimming and J lost 4 bases, with 15 bases between them. The CDR3 loop spans 14 amino acids. Germline V lookup: CDR1 DFQATT, CDR2 SNEGSKA (reference sequence).

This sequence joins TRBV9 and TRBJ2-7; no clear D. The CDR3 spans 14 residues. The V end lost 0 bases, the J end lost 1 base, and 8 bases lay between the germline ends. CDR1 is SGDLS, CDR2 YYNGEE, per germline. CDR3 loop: CASSVVGSSYEQYF. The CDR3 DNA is TGTGCCAGCAGCGTAGTCGGCAGTTCCTACGAGCAGTACTTC.

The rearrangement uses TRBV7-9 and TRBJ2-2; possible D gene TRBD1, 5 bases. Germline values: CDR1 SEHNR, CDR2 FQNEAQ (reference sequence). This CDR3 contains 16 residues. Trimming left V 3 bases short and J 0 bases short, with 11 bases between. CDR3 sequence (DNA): TGTGCCAGCAGCTTGGGCCAGGGAACGAACACCGGGGAGCTGTTTTTT. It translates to CASSLGQGTNTGELFF.

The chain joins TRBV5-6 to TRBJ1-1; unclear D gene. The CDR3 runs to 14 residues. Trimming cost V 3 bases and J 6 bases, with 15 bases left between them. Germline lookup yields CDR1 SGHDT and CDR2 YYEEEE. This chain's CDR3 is CASSYSNQVAEAFF. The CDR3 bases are TGTGCCAGCAGCTACTCGAACCAAGTCGCTGAAGCTTTCTTT. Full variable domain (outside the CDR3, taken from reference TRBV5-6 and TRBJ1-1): DAGVTQSPTHLIKTRGQQVTLRCSPKSGHDTVSWYQQALGQGPQFIFQYYEEEERQRGNFPDRFSGHQFPNYSSELNVNALLLGDSALYLCASSYSNQVAEAFFGQGTRLTVV.

CDR3 sequence reads: CASSEGQPQHF. The CDR3 DNA follows: TGTGCCAGCAGTGAAGGCCAGCCCCAGCATTTT. The chain carries TRBV6-1 and TRBJ1-5; D remains ambiguous. The CDR3 has 11 residues. CDR1 MNHNS and CDR2 SASEGT come from the germline V gene. The germline V and J ends were trimmed by 1 base and 7 bases, with 2 bases remaining between them.

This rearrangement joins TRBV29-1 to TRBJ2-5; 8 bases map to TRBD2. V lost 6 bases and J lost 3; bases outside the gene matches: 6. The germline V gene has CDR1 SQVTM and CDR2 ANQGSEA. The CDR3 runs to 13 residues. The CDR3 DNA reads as TGCAGCGTCGGGACTAGGACCAAAGAGACCCAGTACTTC. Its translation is CSVGTRTKETQYF.

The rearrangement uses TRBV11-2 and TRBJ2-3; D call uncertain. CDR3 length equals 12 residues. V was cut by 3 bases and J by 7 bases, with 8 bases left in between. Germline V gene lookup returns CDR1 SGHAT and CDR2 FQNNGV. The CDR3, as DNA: TGTGCCAGCAGCTTTTCGTCCCATACGCAGTATTTT. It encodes CASSFSSHTQYF.

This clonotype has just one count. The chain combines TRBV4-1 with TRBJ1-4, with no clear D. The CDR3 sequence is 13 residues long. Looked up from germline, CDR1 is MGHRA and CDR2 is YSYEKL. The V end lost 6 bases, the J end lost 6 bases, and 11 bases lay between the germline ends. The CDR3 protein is CASRWTQDEKLFF. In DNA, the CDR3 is TGCGCCAGCAGGTGGACTCAGGATGAAAAACTGTTTTTT.

The CDR3 spells CASSLWGSEGTEAFF. The CDR3 nucleotides are TGCGCCAGCAGCTTGTGGGGCTCCGAGGGCACTGAAGCTTTCTTT. The rearrangement joins TRBV5-1 to TRBJ1-1, with TRBD1 as a possible D gene (5 bases). This CDR3 is built from 15 residues. In germline, CDR1 is SGHRS, CDR2 YFSETQ. The germline V and J ends were trimmed by 1 base and 4 bases, with 14 bases remaining between them.

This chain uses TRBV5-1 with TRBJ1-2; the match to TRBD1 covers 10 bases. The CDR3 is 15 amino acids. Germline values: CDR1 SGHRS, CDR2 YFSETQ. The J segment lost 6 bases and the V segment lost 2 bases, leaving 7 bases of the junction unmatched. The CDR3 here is CASSFSPGTGDGYTF. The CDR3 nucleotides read TGCGCCAGCAGCTTTAGTCCCGGGACAGGGGATGGCTACACCTTC.

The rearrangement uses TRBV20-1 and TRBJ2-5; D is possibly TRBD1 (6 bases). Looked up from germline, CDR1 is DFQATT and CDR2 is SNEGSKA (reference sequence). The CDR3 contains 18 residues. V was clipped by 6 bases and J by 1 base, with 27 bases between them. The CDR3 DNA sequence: TGCAGTGCAACCACTTACTCGGACAGTCAGGGCCCCCAAGAGACCCAGTACTTC. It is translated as CSATTYSDSQGPQETQYF.

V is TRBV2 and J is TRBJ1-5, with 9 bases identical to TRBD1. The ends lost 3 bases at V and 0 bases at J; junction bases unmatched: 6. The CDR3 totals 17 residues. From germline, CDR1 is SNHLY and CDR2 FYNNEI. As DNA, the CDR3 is TGTGCCAGCAGTGACGGGACAGGGTGGAATAGCAATCAGCCCCAGCATTTT. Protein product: CASSDGTGWNSNQPQHF.

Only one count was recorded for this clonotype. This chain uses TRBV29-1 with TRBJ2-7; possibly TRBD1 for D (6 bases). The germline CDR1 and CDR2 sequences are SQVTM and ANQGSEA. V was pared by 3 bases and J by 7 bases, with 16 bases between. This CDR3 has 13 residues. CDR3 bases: TGCAGCGTTGAGGTGGCCAGGGGCGGGGAGCAGTACTTC. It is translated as CSVEVARGGEQYF.

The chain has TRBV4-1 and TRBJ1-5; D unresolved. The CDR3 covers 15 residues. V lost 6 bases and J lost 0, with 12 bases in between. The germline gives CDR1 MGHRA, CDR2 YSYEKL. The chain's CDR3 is CASSSLWDSNQPQHF. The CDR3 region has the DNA TGCGCCAGCAGTTCGCTGTGGGATAGCAATCAGCCCCAGCATTTT.

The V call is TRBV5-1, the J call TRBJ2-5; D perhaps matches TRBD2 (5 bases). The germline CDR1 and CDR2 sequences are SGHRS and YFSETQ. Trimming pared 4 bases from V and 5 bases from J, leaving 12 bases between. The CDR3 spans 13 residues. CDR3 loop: CASSLGVSETQYF. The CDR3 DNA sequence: TGCGCCAGCAGCCTGGGAGTTTCGGAGACCCAGTACTTC.

Here the CDR3 reads CASSVASGIWDTQYF. CDR3 DNA sequence: TGTGCCAGCAGCGTAGCTTCAGGGATCTGGGATACGCAGTATTTT. The J gene is TRBJ2-3, the V gene TRBV9; TRBD1 might be the D (5 bases). Germline V gene sequence: CDR1 SGDLS, CDR2 YYNGEE. The CDR3 is 15 amino acids. The germline V and J ends were trimmed by 0 bases and 6 bases, with 14 bases remaining between them.

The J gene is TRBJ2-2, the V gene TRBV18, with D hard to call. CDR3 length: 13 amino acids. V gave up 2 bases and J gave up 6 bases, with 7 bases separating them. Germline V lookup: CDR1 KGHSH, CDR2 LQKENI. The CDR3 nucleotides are TGTGCCAGCTCACCAGCGCGGCCCGGGGAGCTGTTTTTT. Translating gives CASSPARPGELFF.

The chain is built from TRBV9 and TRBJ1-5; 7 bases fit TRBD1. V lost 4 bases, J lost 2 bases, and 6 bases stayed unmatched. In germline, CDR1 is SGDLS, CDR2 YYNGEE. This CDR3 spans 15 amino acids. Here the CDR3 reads CASSQGGLGNQPQHF. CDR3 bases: TGTGCCAGCAGCCAAGGGGGCTTGGGCAATCAGCCCCAGCATTTT. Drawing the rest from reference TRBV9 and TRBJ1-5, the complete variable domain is DSGVTQTPKHLITATGQRVTLRCSPRSGDLSVYWYQQSLDQGLQFLIQYYNGEERAKGNILERFSAQQFPDLHSELNLSSLELGDSALYFCASSQGGLGNQPQHFGDGTRLSIL.

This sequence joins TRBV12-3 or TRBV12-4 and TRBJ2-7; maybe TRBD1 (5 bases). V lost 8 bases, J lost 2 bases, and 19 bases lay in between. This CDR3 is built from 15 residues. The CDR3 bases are TGTGCCAGCGCCCGGCCAGGGTTAGGGGCCTACGAGCAGTACTTC. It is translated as CASARPGLGAYEQYF.